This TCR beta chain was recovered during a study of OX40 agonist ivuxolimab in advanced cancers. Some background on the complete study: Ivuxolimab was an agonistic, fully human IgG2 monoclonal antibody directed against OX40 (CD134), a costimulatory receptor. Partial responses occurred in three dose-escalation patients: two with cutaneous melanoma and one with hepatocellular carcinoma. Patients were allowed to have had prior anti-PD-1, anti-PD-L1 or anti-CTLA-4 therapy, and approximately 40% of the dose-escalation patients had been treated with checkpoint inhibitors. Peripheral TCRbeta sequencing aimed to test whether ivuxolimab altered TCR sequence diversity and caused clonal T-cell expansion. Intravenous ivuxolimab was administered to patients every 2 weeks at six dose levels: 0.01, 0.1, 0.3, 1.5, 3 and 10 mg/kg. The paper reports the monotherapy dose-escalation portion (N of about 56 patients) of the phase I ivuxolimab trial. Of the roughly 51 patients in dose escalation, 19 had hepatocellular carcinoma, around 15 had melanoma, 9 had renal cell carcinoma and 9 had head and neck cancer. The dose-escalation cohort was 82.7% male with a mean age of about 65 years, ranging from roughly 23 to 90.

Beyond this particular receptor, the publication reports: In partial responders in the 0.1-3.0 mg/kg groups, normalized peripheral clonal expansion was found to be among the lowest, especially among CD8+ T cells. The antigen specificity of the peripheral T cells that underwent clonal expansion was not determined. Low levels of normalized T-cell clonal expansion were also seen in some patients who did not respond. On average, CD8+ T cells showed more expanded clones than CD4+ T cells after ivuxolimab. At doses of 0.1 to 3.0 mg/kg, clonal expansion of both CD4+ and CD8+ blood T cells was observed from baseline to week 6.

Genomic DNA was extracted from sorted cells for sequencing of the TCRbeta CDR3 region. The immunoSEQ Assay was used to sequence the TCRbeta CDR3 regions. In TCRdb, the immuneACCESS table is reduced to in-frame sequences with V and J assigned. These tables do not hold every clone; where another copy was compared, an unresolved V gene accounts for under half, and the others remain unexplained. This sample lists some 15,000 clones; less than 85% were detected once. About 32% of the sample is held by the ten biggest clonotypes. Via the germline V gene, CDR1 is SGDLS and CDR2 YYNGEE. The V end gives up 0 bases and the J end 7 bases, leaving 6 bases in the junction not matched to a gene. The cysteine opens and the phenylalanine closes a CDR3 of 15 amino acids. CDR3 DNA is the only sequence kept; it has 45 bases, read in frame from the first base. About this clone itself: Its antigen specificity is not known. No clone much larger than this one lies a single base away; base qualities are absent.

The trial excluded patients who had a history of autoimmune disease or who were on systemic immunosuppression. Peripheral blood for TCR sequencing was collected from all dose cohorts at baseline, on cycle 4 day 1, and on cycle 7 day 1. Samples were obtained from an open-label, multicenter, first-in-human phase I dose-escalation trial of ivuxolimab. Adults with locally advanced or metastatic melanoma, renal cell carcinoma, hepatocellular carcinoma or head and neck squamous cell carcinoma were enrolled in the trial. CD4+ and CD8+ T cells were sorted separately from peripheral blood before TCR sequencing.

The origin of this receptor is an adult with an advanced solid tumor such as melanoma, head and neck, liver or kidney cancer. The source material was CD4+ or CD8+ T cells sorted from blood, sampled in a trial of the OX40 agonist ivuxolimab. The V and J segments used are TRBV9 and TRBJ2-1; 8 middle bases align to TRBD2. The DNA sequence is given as TGTGCCAGCAGCGTAGATTCTAGCGGGTTGAATGAGCAGTTCTTC. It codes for CASSVDSSGLNEQFF.